The 6 T cell receptor beta chains below come from one sample, sequenced in a study of response to subunit inactivated influenza vaccine. TCRdb re-called the RT-PCR reads with MiXCR, one entry per CDR3 protein. Of about 500,000 distinct CDR3 sequences listed, 16% are singletons. This specimen was CD4+ T cells sorted from PBMCs, taken about 23 months after vaccination. All receptors derive from a man between 50 and 69 years old who received an inactivated influenza vaccine.

This clonotype was counted at least ten times. The V and J genes are TRBV7-9 and TRBJ1-4, with 7 bases matching TRBD1. The V and J ends lost 7 bases and 0 bases, in that order; junction bases with no gene match: 8. Germline V CDR1 and CDR2: SEHNR, FQNEAQ (reference sequence). The CDR3 loop spans 16 amino acids. The CDR3 spells CASTGGGTATNEKLFF. The DNA of the CDR3 is TGTGCCAGCACCGGGGGAGGGACAGCAACTAATGAAAAACTGTTTTTT.

The V call is TRBV7-8, the J call TRBJ2-7; no reliable D call. The CDR3 has 13 amino acids. V lost 1 base to trimming and J lost 6 bases, with 10 bases between them. Per the germline V gene, CDR1 is SGHVS and CDR2 is FQNEAQ. The CDR3 is CASSLVGWAEQYF. The CDR3 bases are TGTGCCAGCAGCTTAGTGGGTTGGGCCGAGCAGTACTTC.

This chain uses TRBV20-1 with TRBJ2-5; TRBD2 is a possible D gene (7 bases). Germline lookup yields CDR1 DFQATT and CDR2 SNEGSKA (reference sequence). The CDR3 totals 14 residues. With 0 bases removed from V and 7 bases from J, the gap between germline ends came to 15 bases. CDR3 in DNA: TGCAGTGCTAGAGAAGGGGGGGCCCAGGGGACCCAGTACTTC. Its protein is CSAREGGAQGTQYF.

The CDR3 DNA sequence: TGTGCCAGCAGCCGCGATTCCGGGACAGGGGCCTACGAGCAGTACTTC. Translating gives CASSRDSGTGAYEQYF. The gene calls are TRBV7-2 and TRBJ2-7; 10 bases line up with TRBD1. CDR3 size: 16 residues. Unmatched junction bases numbered 9, after V lost 5 bases and J lost 2 bases. Germline assignment: CDR1 SGHTA and CDR2 FQGNSA.

This clonotype was counted many times. The rearrangement joins TRBV28 to TRBJ2-7, with TRBD2 matching over 11 bases. From germline, CDR1 is MDHEN and CDR2 SYDVKM. The CDR3 consists of 14 residues. Unmatched junction bases numbered 5, after V lost 6 bases and J lost 4 bases. Written as DNA, the CDR3 is TGTGCCAGCAGAAATAGCGGGAGGGGATACGAGCAGTACTTC. Protein sequence: CASRNSGRGYEQYF. Drawing the rest from reference TRBV28 and TRBJ2-7, the complete variable domain is DVKVTQSSRYLVKRTGEKVFLECVQDMDHENMFWYRQDPGLGLRLIYFSYDVKMKEKGDIPEGYSVSREKKERFSLILESASTNQTSMYLCASRNSGRGYEQYFGPGTRLTVT.

The chain uses TRBV20-1 and TRBJ2-5; possible D gene TRBD2, 6 bases. CDR1 DFQATT and CDR2 SNEGSKA come from the germline V gene (reference sequence). CDR3 length equals 12 residues. With 3 bases removed from V and 4 bases from J, the gap between germline ends came to 9 bases. The CDR3 region is CSASWDSETQYF. The CDR3 DNA is TGCAGTGCTAGTTGGGACTCAGAGACCCAGTACTTC.